A single sample gave rise to the 7 T cell receptor beta chains below, sequenced in a study of CD8 T cells in Susac syndrome. The RNA input was roughly 0.45 to 1 ug, and it was reverse transcribed with random hexamers. A single record per CDR3 protein comes from TCRdb applying MiXCR to the immunoSEQ multiplex PCR reads. Altogether about 150,000 distinct CDR3 sequences are present, over 95% being singletons, with the ten largest covering over 0.12%. The source material was CD8+ T cells from PBMCs. The source of these receptors is a human donor with multiple sclerosis.

The gene calls are TRBV13 and TRBJ1-2; D is undetermined. Per germline, CDR1 PRHDT and CDR2 FYEKMQ (reference sequence). The ends were cut back, 8 bases at V and 8 bases at J, with 18 bases in the middle. The CDR3 covers 13 residues. In DNA, the CDR3 is TGTGCCAGCGGCCAACGGATCGAGGCGGGCTACACCTTC. It specifies CASGQRIEAGYTF. The full variable domain, its missing parts supplied by reference TRBV13 and TRBJ1-2, is AAGVIQSPRHLIKEKRETATLKCYPIPRHDTVYWYQQGPGQDPQFLISFYEKMQSDKGSIPDRFSAQQFSDYHSELNMSSLELGDSALYFCASGQRIEAGYTFGSGTRLTVV.

The rearrangement uses TRBV20-1 and TRBJ2-7; a possible D gene is TRBD2 (6 bases). Trimming removed 2 bases at V and 0 bases at J, with 17 bases between. Germline V lookup: CDR1 DFQATT, CDR2 SNEGSKA (reference sequence). The CDR3 totals 16 residues. The CDR3, as DNA: TGCAGTGCTAGACCCTACGGGACTGGGAGCTCCTACGAGCAGTACTTC. Amino acid sequence: CSARPYGTGSSYEQYF.

This clonotype has only one observation. The V and J genes are TRBV3-1 and TRBJ2-5; D gene uncertain. Trimming removed 4 bases from V and 4 bases from J, with 19 bases in between. Germline V lookup: CDR1 LGHDT, CDR2 YNNKEL (reference sequence). The CDR3 extends over 16 amino acids. The CDR3 DNA follows: TGTGCCAGCAGCCGATCCGGACCCGGCGTGGGAGAGACCCAGTACTTC. As protein: CASSRSGPGVGETQYF.

This chain uses TRBV12-3 or TRBV12-4 with TRBJ2-1; no reliable D call. Trimming removed 4 bases from V and 5 bases from J, with 18 bases in between. The CDR3 sequence is 16 residues long. For the CDR3, the DNA is TGTGCCAGCAGTTCGATATGGAACAGTGTGGACAATGAGCAGTTCTTC. Translated, it gives CASSSIWNSVDNEQFF.

The V gene is TRBV3-1, the J gene TRBJ1-5; D is uncertain. The CDR3 spans 15 residues. Per the germline V gene, CDR1 is LGHDT and CDR2 is YNNKEL (reference sequence). The V and J ends lost 0 bases and 7 bases respectively, with 13 bases between them. The CDR3 loop reads CASSQDSGLRQPQHF. The CDR3 coding sequence is TGTGCCAGCAGCCAAGATTCGGGGTTGAGGCAGCCCCAGCATTTT.

The chain uses TRBV30 and TRBJ2-1, with 9 bases that match TRBD1. Germline CDR1 GTSNPN, CDR2 SVGIG (reference sequence). The CDR3 contains 16 residues. The V gene end was trimmed by 0 bases and the J gene end by 4 bases; junction bases not matched to a gene: 7. CDR3 region: CAWSVQGTGRYNEQFF. The CDR3 DNA reads as TGTGCCTGGAGTGTACAAGGGACAGGGCGGTACAATGAGCAGTTCTTC. Filled out from reference TRBV30 and TRBJ2-1, the complete variable domain reads SQTIHQWPATLVQPVGSPLSLECTVEGTSNPNLYWYRQAAGRGLQLLFYSVGIGQISSEVPQNLSASRPQDRQFILSSKKLLLSDSGFYLCAWSVQGTGRYNEQFFGPGTRLTVL.

This clonotype was seen just once. This sequence joins TRBV29-1 and TRBJ1-1; D perhaps matches TRBD1 (6 bases). V was pared by 2 bases and J by 3 bases, with 16 bases between. This CDR3 contains 15 residues. The V gene's germline CDR1 is SQVTM and CDR2 ANQGSEA. CDR3 protein: CSVESGEGGHTEAFF. Here the CDR3 DNA reads TGCAGCGTTGAAAGTGGGGAGGGGGGCCACACTGAAGCTTTCTTT.